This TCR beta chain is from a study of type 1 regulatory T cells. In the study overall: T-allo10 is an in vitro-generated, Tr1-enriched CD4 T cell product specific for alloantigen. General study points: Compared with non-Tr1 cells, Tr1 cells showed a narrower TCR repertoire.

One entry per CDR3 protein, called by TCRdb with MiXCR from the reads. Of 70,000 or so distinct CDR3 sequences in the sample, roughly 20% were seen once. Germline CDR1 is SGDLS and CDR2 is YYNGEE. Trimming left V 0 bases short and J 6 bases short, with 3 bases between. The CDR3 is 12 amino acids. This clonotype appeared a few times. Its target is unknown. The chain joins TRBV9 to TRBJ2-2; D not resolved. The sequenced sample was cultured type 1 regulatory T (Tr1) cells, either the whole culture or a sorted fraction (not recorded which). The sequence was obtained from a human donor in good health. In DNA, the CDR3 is TGTGCCAGCAGCGTAGCCTCCGGGGAGCTGTTTTTT. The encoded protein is CASSVASGELFF.